The rows below give T cell receptor beta chains drawn from one sample of a study of blood T cell repertoires in COVID-19. Produced via immunoSEQ multiplex PCR; TCRdb's table is partial and in-frame only. This repertoire shows 210,000 or so clones, 89% found once; its top ten account for more than 4.5%. Sample: peripheral blood. The source is a woman in her thirties or forties with acute or convalescent COVID-19. The conserved cysteine and the conserved F or W are not part of the CDR3 here. Not all rows give a size; the values are once, few, many and, for expanded clones, a class.

J: TRBJ1-1; V: TRBV15; size: .; length: 14; CDR3: ATSRARQGWGTEAF
J: TRBJ2-3; V: TRBV5-4; size: .; length: 13; CDR3: ASSLSGASTDTQY
J: TRBJ2-1; V: TRBV11-2; size: .; length: 15; CDR3: ASSLELAGGPYNEQF
J: TRBJ1-6; V: TRBV6-6; size: .; length: 13; CDR3: ASSRRGQENSPLH
J: TRBJ2-3; V: TRBV13; size: .; length: 14; CDR3: ASSLWTSGRTDTQY
J: TRBJ1-3; V: TRBV7-2; size: .; length: 14; CDR3: ASSLAMVSEGNTIY
J: TRBJ1-2; V: TRBV24-1; size: .; length: 11; CDR3: ATSGFSNYGYT
J: TRBJ2-3; V: TRBV18; size: .; length: 15; CDR3: ASSPPGRGQSTDTQY
J: TRBJ2-1; V: TRBV11-1; size: .; length: 10; CDR3: ASASQADEQF
J: TRBJ2-5; V: TRBV7-2; size: .; length: 13; CDR3: ASSPDSGGGETQY
J: TRBJ1-6; V: TRBV13; size: .; length: 13; CDR3: ASSQRDRGNSPLH
J: TRBJ1-3; V: TRBV11-2; size: .; length: 14; CDR3: ASSLNFAAGGNTIY
J: TRBJ1-1; V: TRBV19; size: .; length: 12; CDR3: ASSPRTGWVEAF
J: TRBJ1-2; V: TRBV2; size: .; length: 11; CDR3: ASSWTGGNGYT
J: TRBJ2-1; V: TRBV5-5; size: .; length: 14; CDR3: ASSSDQGQVWNEQF
J: TRBJ1-2; V: TRBV6-1; size: .; length: 12; CDR3: ASSELGQVYGYT
J: TRBJ1-5; V: TRBV19; size: .; length: 13; CDR3: ASRAGQGINQPQH
J: TRBJ2-1; V: TRBV10-3; size: .; length: 13; CDR3: AISESTGKANEQF
J: TRBJ2-2; V: TRBV7-9; size: .; length: 12; CDR3: ASSHGQGAGELF
J: TRBJ2-4; V: TRBV15; size: .; length: 16; CDR3: ATSRDSYSAGAKNIQY
J: TRBJ1-2; V: TRBV12-5; size: once; length: 12; CDR3: ASGLGTKNYGYT
J: TRBJ1-2; V: TRBV25-1; size: .; length: 14; CDR3: ASSEYRGGSNYGYT
J: TRBJ1-1; V: TRBV23-1; size: .; length: 12; CDR3: ASRRDRGSTEAF
J: TRBJ1-2; V: TRBV6-4; size: once; length: 13; CDR3: ASSDGAGGHYGYT
J: TRBJ1-4; V: TRBV5-4; size: few; length: 11; CDR3: ASSLDRREKLF
J: TRBJ1-1; V: TRBV21-1; size: few; length: 15; CDR3: ASSKWLLAGGNTEAF
J: TRBJ2-3; V: TRBV19; size: .; length: 12; CDR3: ASSIDRGRNTQY
J: TRBJ2-1; V: TRBV24-1; size: .; length: 14; CDR3: ATSDLHSSSYNEQF